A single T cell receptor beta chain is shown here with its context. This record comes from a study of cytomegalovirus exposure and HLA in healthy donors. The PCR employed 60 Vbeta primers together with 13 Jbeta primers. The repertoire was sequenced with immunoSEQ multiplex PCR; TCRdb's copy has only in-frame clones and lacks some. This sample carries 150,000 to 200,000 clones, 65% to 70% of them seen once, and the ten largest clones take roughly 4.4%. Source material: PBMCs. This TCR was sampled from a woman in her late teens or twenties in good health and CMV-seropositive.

In DNA, the CDR3 is TGTGCCAGCAGCTTAGGCCAGGTTGTGTCACCCCTCCACTTT. This translates into CASSLGQVVSPLHF. J is TRBJ1-6 and V is TRBV7-9; D remains ambiguous. Germline CDR1 SEHNR, CDR2 FQNEAQ (reference sequence). V lost 1 base to trimming and J lost 10 bases, with 11 bases between them. The CDR3 covers 14 residues.